Listed below are T cell receptor beta chains from one sample, sequenced in a study of OX40 agonist ivuxolimab in advanced cancers. Sequencing was performed with immunoSEQ multiplex PCR; in TCRdb, only in-frame clones are kept and a portion is missing. The table has tens of thousands of clones, around 90% seen once. Specimen: CD4+ or CD8+ T cells sorted from blood, collected in a trial of the OX40 agonist ivuxolimab. The source of these receptors is an adult with an advanced solid tumor such as melanoma, head and neck, liver or kidney cancer. The CDR3 runs from the conserved cysteine through the conserved F or W. The order of the fields is D gene, J gene, V gene, clone size, CDR3 DNA, CDR3 protein. D genes are given only for firm matches. Size tells how often a clone was seen (once, few, many) or the class of an expanded clone, and some rows leave it out.

-	TRBJ2-1	TRBV27	-	TGTGCCAGCAGTTTCCGAGGGTCGGCTGAGCAGTTCTTC	CASSFRGSAEQFF
-	TRBJ1-4	TRBV5-8	-	TGTGCCAGCAGCTTGGGCTTACAGGACTTGACCGAAAAACTGTTTTTT	CASSLGLQDLTEKLFF
TRBD2	TRBJ2-5	TRBV6-5	-	TGTGCCAGCAGACTAGCGGGAGTCCAAGAGACCCAGTACTTC	CASRLAGVQETQYF
TRBD1	TRBJ2-7	TRBV7-9	once	TGTGCCAGCAGCGGTACAGGGGGATTGACCTACGAGCAGTACTTC	CASSGTGGLTYEQYF
-	TRBJ1-4	TRBV7-9	-	TGTGCCAGCAGCCCTGGGACGGGACGATTTAATGAAAAACTGTTTTTT	CASSPGTGRFNEKLFF
TRBD1	TRBJ1-2	TRBV18	-	TGTGCCAGCTCACGGATAAGAGGAAGACAGGGTTTAGACTATGGCTACACCTTC	CASSRIRGRQGLDYGYTF
-	TRBJ1-3	TRBV13	once	TGTGCCAGCAGCTTACGGCAGCGCAACTCTGGAAACACCATATATTTT	CASSLRQRNSGNTIYF
TRBD1	TRBJ1-5	TRBV4-3	-	TGCGCCAGCAGCCAAGATCGGGACAGACAAAACAATCAGCCCCAGCATTTT	CASSQDRDRQNNQPQHF
TRBD2	TRBJ2-2	TRBV4-2	-	TGTGCCAGCAGCCAAGAGTGGGGCGGGAGTGGGAACGGGGAGCTGTTTTTT	CASSQEWGGSGNGELFF
TRBD2	TRBJ2-4	TRBV19	-	TGTGCCAGTAGTGCCTGGACTAGCGGGACCAGGATGGACATTCAGTACTTC	CASSAWTSGTRMDIQYF
-	TRBJ1-3	TRBV9	once	TGTGCCAGCAGCGTAGCTACGGGAGGAAACACCATATATTTT	CASSVATGGNTIYF
-	TRBJ1-1	TRBV20-1	few	TGCAGTGCTAGAGGACCTTCGGAGGCTTTCTTT	CSARGPSEAFF
-	TRBJ2-7	TRBV7-3	-	TGTGCCAGCTCACCGGGAGCAGTGTACGAGCAGTACTTC	CASSPGAVYEQYF
-	TRBJ2-1	TRBV28	-	TGTGCCAGCAGTTTAATCCGGCGGGAGCAGTTCTTC	CASSLIRREQFF
-	TRBJ1-2	TRBV7-2	once	TGTGCCAGCAGCTCTGGAGAGTATGGCTACACCTTC	CASSSGEYGYTF
TRBD2	TRBJ2-1	TRBV23-1	once	TGCGCCAGCAGTACCGAAACTAGCGGGAGAGGCAATGAGCAGTTCTTC	CASSTETSGRGNEQFF
-	TRBJ2-7	TRBV19	-	TGTGCCAGTGGGAGAACCACATCGGGTACCTACGAGCAGTACTTC	CASGRTTSGTYEQYF
TRBD1	TRBJ1-2	TRBV25-1	-	TGTGCCAGCAGTGAATATCCCGACAGGGGTAGGGGCTACACCTTC	CASSEYPDRGRGYTF
-	TRBJ1-1	TRBV19	few	TGTGCCAGTAGTATCTTGGCGACCTCGGTGAACACTGAAGCTTTCTTT	CASSILATSVNTEAFF
-	TRBJ2-3	TRBV10-1	-	TGCGCCAGCAACCGAAAACAGGAAATTCGGACAGATACGCAGTATTTT	CASNRKQEIRTDTQYF
-	TRBJ1-5	TRBV2	-	TGTGCCAGCAGTGAATCGCAGGGCTACAATCAGCCCCAGCATTTT	CASSESQGYNQPQHF
-	TRBJ1-4	TRBV18	-	TGTGCCAGCTCACCGAGTGGGCCTGCGAGAGGACTGTTTTTT	CASSPSGPARGLFF
-	TRBJ1-1	TRBV4-2	-	TGTGCCAGCAGCCAAGTGGGGAACACTGAAGCTTTCTTT	CASSQVGNTEAFF
-	TRBJ2-1	TRBV5-1	-	TGCGCCAGCAGCTTGGTTAGGCCCACGGGTTACAATGAGCAGTTCTTC	CASSLVRPTGYNEQFF
TRBD1	TRBJ2-1	TRBV7-2	-	TGTGCCAGCAGCTTAGCCACCCTAGGGGGCCTGCAGTTCTTC	CASSLATLGGLQFF
-	TRBJ2-1	TRBV19	once	TGTGCCAGCCGGGACCAAAAGAGCTCCTACAATGAGCAGTTCTTC	CASRDQKSSYNEQFF
TRBD2	TRBJ2-7	TRBV6-5	-	TGTGCCAGCAGTAGGCAGCGGGGAAACTACGAGCAGTACTTC	CASSRQRGNYEQYF
-	TRBJ2-7	TRBV27	-	TGTGCCAGCAGTTTAGAGGCAGGGGGGTACGAGCAGTACTTC	CASSLEAGGYEQYF
TRBD1	TRBJ2-7	TRBV6-6	once	TGTGCCAGCAGGAAACCGGGACAGGAGTACGAGCAGTACTTC	CASRKPGQEYEQYF
-	TRBJ1-4	TRBV5-1	-	TGCGCCAGCAGCACCAAAATGGACAGTGCTGAAAAACTGTTTTTT	CASSTKMDSAEKLFF
-	TRBJ1-1	TRBV2	-	TGTGCCAGCAGGGACAATAGAGGTACTGAAGCTTTCTTT	CASRDNRGTEAFF
-	TRBJ2-2	TRBV19	-	TGTGCCAGTAGTATAGGGAGGGGAGGGAACACCGGGGAGCTGTTTTTT	CASSIGRGGNTGELFF
TRBD2	TRBJ2-3	TRBV29-1	once	TGCAGCGCGAGAGACTGGGCGGGAGGGCCGACAGATACGCAGTATTTT	CSARDWAGGPTDTQYF
-	TRBJ2-7	TRBV7-3	-	TGTGCCAGCAGCTTAAGTCCGGGGATAGGTCCCTACGAGCAGTACTTC	CASSLSPGIGPYEQYF
-	TRBJ2-2	TRBV29-1	once	TGCAGCGTTGAGGACACCGGGGAGCTGTTTTTT	CSVEDTGELFF
-	TRBJ1-2	TRBV14	-	TGTGCCAGCAGCCAAGAGCCGGGAGTCCCGGGAGGCTACACCTTC	CASSQEPGVPGGYTF
-	TRBJ1-1	TRBV14	-	TGTGCCAGCAGCCGCTTCTTGGGGGCCGGCACTGAAGCTTTCTTT	CASSRFLGAGTEAFF
TRBD1	TRBJ2-7	TRBV28	-	TGTGCCAGCAGCCCCGACAGGGGTTTTCCTTACGAGCAGTACTTC	CASSPDRGFPYEQYF
-	TRBJ1-2	TRBV28	-	TGTGCCAGCTTTTCCCCGAATTATGGCTACACCTTC	CASFSPNYGYTF
-	TRBJ2-7	TRBV5-6	-	TGTGCCAGCAGCTTGGTAGGACAGACCTACGAGCAGTACTTC	CASSLVGQTYEQYF
TRBD2	TRBJ2-2	TRBV11-1	-	TGTGCCAGCAGCTTACGACTAGCCGACGGGGAGCTGTTTTTT	CASSLRLADGELFF
-	TRBJ2-3	TRBV28	-	TGTGCCAGCAGTGGCGAGGGGCTTCTTCATACGCAGTATTTT	CASSGEGLLHTQYF
-	TRBJ1-2	TRBV5-6	medium-sized	TGTGCCAGCAGCTCCACGTATGGCTACACCTTC	CASSSTYGYTF
TRBD1	TRBJ1-4	TRBV28	-	TGTGCCAGCAGTGCGGACAGGGTTTCCCTCCCACTGTTTTTT	CASSADRVSLPLFF
TRBD1	TRBJ2-2	TRBV6-6	-	TGTGCCAGCAACCAGGGGGCTGGAGCCGGGGAGCTGTTTTTT	CASNQGAGAGELFF
-	TRBJ1-2	TRBV4-2	-	TGTGCCAGCAGTCCGGGGAGCGGCTACACCTTC	CASSPGSGYTF
TRBD1	TRBJ1-2	TRBV7-8	-	TGTGCCAGCAGCCCGGGACAGGGATCGTTGTATGGCTACACCTTC	CASSPGQGSLYGYTF